The sequence of this TCR beta chain was determined in a study of neurological immune-mediated disorders. The T cells used for sorted libraries numbered roughly 1 million, either CD4+ or CD8+. The authors made cDNA by 5'RACE with 10-nucleotide random UMIs. TCRdb processed the 5' RACE reads anew with MiXCR; each CDR3 protein has one entry. The table has over 25,000 distinct CDR3 sequences, roughly 23% seen once; the top ten hold less than 35%. This clonotype was detected ten times or more. Its specificity is not known. Study-wide results and caveats: The absence of any CDR3 amino acid sequence shared by expanded clones across subjects suggests that repertoires were private in all groups. TCR clonal expansion peaked in HTLV-1-associated myelopathy patients and was lowest in multiple sclerosis patients.

CDR3 length: 10 amino acids. CDR1 and CDR2 from the germline V gene are WSHSY and SAAADI. Trimming removed 3 bases at V and 8 bases at J, with 2 bases between. The sequenced sample was CD4+ T cells from blood. The TCR originated in a man between 50 and 59 years old with HTLV-1-associated myelopathy (HAM/TSP). This chain connects TRBV10-2 to TRBJ2-1; D call uncertain. CDR3 nucleotide sequence: TGCGCCAGCAGTGATTATGAGCAGTTCTTC. Amino acids: CASSDYEQFF.